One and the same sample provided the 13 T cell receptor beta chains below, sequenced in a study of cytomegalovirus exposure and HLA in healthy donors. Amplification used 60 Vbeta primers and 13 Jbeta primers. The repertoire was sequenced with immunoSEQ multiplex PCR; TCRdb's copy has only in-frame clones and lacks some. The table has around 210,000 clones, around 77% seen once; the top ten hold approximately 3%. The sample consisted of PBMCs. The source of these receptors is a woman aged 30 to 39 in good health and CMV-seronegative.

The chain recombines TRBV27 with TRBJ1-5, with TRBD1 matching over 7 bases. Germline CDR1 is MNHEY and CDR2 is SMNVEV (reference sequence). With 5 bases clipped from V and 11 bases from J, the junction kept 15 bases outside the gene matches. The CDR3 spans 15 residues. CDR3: CASSMRRQGIWAQHF. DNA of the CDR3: TGTGCCAGCAGTATGAGGAGACAGGGAATATGGGCCCAGCATTTT.

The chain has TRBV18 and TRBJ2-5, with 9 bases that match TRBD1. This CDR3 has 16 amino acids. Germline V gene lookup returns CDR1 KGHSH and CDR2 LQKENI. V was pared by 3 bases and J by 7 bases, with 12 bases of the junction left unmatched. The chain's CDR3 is CASSPLGQGPSGTQYF. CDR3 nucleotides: TGTGCCAGCTCACCCCTAGGACAGGGGCCCTCAGGGACCCAGTACTTC.

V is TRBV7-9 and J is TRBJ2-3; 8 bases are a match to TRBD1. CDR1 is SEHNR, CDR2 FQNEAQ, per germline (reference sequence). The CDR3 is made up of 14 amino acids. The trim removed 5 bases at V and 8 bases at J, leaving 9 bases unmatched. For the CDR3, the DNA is TGTGCCAGCAGCCCCGGCCGGACAGGGAGTACGCAGTATTTT. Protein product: CASSPGRTGSTQYF.

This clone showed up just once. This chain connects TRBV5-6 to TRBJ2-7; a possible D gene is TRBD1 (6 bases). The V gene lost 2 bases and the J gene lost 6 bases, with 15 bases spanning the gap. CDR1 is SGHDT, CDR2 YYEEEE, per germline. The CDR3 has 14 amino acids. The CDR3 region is CASSFRDTNGEQYF. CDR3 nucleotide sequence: TGTGCCAGCAGCTTTAGGGACACAAACGGCGAGCAGTACTTC.

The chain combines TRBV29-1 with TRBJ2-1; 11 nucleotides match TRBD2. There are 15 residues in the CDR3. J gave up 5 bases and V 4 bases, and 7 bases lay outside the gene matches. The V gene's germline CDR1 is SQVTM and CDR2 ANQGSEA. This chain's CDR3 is CSVVFSGGANNEQFF. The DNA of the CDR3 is TGCAGCGTTGTTTTTAGCGGGGGGGCGAACAATGAGCAGTTCTTC.

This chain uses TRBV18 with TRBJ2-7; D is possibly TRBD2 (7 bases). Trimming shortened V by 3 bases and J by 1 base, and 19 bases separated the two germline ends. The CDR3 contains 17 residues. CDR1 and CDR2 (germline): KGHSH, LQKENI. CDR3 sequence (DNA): TGTGCCAGCTCACCGCTTAACCCAGGGAGGGGGTCCTACGAGCAGTACTTC. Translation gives CASSPLNPGRGSYEQYF. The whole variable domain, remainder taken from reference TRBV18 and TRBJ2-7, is NAGVMQNPRHLVRRRGQEARLRCSPMKGHSHVYWYRQLPEEGLKFMVYLQKENIIDESGMPKERFSAEFPKEGPSILRIQQVVRGDSAAYFCASSPLNPGRGSYEQYFGPGTRLTVT.

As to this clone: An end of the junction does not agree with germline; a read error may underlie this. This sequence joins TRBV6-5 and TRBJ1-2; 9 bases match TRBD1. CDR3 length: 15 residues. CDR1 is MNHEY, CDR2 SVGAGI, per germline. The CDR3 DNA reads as TGTGCCAGCAGTCCTACCGGGACAGGGATCTATGGCTACCCCTTC. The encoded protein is CASSPTGTGIYGYPF.

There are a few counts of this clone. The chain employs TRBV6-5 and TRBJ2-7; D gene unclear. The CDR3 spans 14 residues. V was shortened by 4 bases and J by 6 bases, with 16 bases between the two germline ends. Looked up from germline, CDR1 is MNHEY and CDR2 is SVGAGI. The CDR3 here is CASSSLLRWFEQYF. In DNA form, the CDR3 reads TGTGCCAGCAGTTCCCTACTGCGGTGGTTCGAGCAGTACTTC.

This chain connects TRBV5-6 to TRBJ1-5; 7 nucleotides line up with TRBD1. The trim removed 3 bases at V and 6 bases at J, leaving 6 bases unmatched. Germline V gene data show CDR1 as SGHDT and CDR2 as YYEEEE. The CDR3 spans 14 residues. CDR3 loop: CASSSTGKIQPQHF. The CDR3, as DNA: TGTGCCAGCAGCTCGACAGGGAAAATTCAGCCCCAGCATTTT.

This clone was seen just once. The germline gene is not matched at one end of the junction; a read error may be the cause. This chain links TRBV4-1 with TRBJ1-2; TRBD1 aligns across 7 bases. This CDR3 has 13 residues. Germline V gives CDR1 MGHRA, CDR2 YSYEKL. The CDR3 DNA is TGCGCCAGCAGCCCGGACAGGAGCTATGGCTACCCCTTC. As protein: CASSPDRSYGYPF.

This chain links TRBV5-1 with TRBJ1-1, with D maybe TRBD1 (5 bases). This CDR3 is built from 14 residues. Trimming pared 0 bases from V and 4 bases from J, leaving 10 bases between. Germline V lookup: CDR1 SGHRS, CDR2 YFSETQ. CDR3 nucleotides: TGCGCCAGCAGCTTGGCGACAGCGCTCACTGAAGCTTTCTTT. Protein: CASSLATALTEAFF.

The CDR3 is CASSVTSGSVYEQYF. The CDR3 region has the DNA TGTGCCAGCAGCGTCACTAGCGGGAGTGTCTACGAGCAGTACTTC. V is TRBV2 and J is TRBJ2-7, with 11 bases identical to TRBD2. Losses at the gene ends were 6 bases for V and 3 bases for J; bases not matched to a gene: 7. Germline CDR1 reads SNHLY; CDR2 reads FYNNEI. This CDR3 contains 15 residues. Variable domain in full (rest from reference TRBV2 and TRBJ2-7): EPEVTQTPSHQVTQMGQEVILRCVPISNHLYFYWYRQILGQKVEFLVSFYNNEISEKSEIFDDQFSVERPDGSNFTLKIRSTKLEDSAMYFCASSVTSGSVYEQYFGPGTRLTVT.

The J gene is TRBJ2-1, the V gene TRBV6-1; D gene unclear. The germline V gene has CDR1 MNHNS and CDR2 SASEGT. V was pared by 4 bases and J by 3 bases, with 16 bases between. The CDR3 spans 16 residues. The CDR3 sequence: CASSVAHRIGYNEQFF. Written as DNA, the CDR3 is TGTGCCAGCAGTGTCGCGCACAGAATCGGCTACAATGAGCAGTTCTTC.